The T cell receptor (beta chain) described here comes from a study of metastatic and nonmetastatic thyroid tumors. Whole-study context: Comparison of repertoires was carried out across blood and tumor or nodule tissue from malignant and benign thyroid patients.

Study-level points and caveats: According to reports, the diversity of TCR beta was significantly higher in malignant thyroid tumors than in benign nodules, and this held in both blood and tumor samples.

The J segment lost 3 bases and the V segment lost 5 bases, leaving 12 bases of the junction unmatched. Germline CDR1 SGHVS, CDR2 FNYEAQ. The CDR3 spans 18 residues. The table lists this clone with many counts. The antigen is undetermined. Thyroid surgery had not been preceded by any treatment in any patient. Per the authors' pipeline: Across clinicopathological groups, CDR3 differences served as the basis for building a distant-metastasis classifier for papillary thyroid cancer. TCRdb used MiXCR to call clones anew from the PCR reads. For this entry, the V and J calls and clone size follow TCRdb and not the study's own pipeline. This sample yields 30,000 to 45,000 clones, of which roughly 28% are seen a single time; approximately 11% belongs to the top ten.

V gene TRBV7-6 combines with J gene TRBJ2-6, with 8 positions matching TRBD1. The sample was blood. The clonotype originates from a male donor with papillary thyroid cancer or a benign thyroid nodule (not recorded which). Some clones in this sample may be carry-over from other donors' samples. CDR3 amino acids: CASSKLGAGGDGANVLTF. The CDR3 DNA is TGTGCCAGCAGCAAATTGGGGGCAGGGGGCGATGGGGCCAACGTCCTGACTTTC.